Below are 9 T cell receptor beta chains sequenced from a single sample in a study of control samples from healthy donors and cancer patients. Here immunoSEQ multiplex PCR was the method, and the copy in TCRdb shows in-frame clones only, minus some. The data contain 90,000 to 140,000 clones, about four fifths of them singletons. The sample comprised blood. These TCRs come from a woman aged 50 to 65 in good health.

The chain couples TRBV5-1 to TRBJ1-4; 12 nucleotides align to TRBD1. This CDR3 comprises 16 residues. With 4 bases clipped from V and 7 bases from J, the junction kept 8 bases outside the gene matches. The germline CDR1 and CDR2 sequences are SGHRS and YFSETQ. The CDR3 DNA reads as TGCGCCAGCAGCCCGGGGACAGGGGGCTTGACTGAAAAACTGTTTTTT. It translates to CASSPGTGGLTEKLFF.

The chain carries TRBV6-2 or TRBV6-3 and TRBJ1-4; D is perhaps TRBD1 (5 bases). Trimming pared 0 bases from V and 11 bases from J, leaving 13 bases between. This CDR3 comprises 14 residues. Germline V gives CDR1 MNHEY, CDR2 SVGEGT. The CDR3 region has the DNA TGTGCCAGCAGTTACTCCTCGACAGCTACCAAACTGTTTTTT. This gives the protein CASSYSSTATKLFF.

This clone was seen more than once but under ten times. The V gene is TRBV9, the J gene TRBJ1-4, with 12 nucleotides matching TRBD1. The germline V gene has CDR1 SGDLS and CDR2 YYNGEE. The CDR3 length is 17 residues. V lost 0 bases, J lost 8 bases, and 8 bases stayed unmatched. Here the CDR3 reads CASSVAPGTGGEEKLFF. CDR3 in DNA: TGTGCCAGCAGCGTAGCCCCCGGGACAGGGGGCGAAGAAAAACTGTTTTTT.

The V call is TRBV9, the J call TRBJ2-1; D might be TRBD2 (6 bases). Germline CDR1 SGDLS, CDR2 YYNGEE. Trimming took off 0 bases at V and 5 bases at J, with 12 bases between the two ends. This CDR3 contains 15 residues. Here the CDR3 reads CASSVGASENNEQFF. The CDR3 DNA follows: TGTGCCAGCAGCGTAGGTGCTAGCGAGAACAATGAGCAGTTCTTC.

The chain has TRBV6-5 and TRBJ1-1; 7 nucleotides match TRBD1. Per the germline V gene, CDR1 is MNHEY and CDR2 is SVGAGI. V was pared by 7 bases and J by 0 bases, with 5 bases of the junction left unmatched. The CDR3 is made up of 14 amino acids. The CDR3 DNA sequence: TGTGCCAGCATATTACAGGGGATGAACACTGAAGCTTTCTTT. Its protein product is CASILQGMNTEAFF.

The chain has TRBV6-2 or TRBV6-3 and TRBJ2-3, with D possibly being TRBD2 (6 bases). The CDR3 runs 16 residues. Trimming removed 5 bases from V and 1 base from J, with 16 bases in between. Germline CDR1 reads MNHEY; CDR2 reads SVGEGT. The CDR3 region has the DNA TGTGCCAGCAGTGCCTTCAGCGGGTGGGGCACAGATACGCAGTATTTT. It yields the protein CASSAFSGWGTDTQYF.

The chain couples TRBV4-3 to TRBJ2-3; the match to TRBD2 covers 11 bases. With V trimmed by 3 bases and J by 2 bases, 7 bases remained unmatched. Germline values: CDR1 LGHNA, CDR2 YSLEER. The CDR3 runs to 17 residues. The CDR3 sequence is CASSQGLADAYTDTQYF. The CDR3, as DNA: TGCGCCAGCAGCCAGGGACTAGCGGACGCATACACAGATACGCAGTATTTT.

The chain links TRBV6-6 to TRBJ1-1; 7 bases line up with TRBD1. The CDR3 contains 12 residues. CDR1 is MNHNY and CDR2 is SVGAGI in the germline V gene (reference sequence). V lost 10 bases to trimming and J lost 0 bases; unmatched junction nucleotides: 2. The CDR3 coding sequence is TGTGCCATCAGGGGGTTGAACACTGAAGCTTTCTTT. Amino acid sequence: CAIRGLNTEAFF.

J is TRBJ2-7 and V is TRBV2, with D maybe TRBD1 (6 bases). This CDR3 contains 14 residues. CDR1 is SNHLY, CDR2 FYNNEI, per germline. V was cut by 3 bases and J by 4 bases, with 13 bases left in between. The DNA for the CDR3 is TGTGCCAGCAGTGAGGGGGCGAGGGGGTACGAGCAGTACTTC. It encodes CASSEGARGYEQYF.